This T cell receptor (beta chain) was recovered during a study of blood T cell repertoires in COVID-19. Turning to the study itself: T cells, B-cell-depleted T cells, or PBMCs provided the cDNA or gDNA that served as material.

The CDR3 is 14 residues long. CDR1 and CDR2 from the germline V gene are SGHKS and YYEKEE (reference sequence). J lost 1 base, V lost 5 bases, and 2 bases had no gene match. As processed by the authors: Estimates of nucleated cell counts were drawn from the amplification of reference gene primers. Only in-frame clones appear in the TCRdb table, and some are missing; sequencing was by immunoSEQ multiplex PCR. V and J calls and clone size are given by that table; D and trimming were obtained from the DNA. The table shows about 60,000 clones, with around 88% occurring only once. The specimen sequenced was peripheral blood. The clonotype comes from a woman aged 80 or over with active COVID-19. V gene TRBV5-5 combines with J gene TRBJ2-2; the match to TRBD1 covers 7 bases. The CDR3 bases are TGTGCCAGCAGGACAGGGCTGAACACCGGGGAGCTGTTTTTT. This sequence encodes CASRTGLNTGELFF.